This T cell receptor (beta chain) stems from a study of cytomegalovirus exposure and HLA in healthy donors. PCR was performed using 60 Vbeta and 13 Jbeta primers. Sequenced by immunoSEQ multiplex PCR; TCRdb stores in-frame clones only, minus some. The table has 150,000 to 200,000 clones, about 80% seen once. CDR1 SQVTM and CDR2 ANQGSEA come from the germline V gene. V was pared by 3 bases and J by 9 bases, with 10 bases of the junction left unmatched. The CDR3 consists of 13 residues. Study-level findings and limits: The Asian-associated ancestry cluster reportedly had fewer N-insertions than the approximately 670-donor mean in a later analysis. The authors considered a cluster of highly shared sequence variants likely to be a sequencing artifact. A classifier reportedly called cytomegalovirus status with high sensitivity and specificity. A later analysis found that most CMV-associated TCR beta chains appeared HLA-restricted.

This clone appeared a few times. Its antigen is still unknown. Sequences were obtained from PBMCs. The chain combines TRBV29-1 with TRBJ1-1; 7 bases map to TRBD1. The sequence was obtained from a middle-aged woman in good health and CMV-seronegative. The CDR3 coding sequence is TGCAGCGTTGATACATGGACAGGCCCCAAAGCTTTCTTT. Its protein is CSVDTWTGPKAFF.